Listed here is a single T cell receptor beta chain. This sample is drawn from a study of CD8 T cells in Susac syndrome. Reverse transcription of roughly 0.5 to 1 ug RNA was performed with random hexamers. immunoSEQ multiplex PCR amplified TCR beta CDR3 across 54 Vbeta, 13 Jbeta. TCRdb analysed the immunoSEQ multiplex PCR reads with MiXCR anew, one entry per CDR3 protein. The sample holds 70,000 or so distinct CDR3 sequences, approximately 96% seen once. Germline assignment: CDR1 MNHNS and CDR2 SASEGT. This CDR3 contains 12 residues. V was pared by 11 bases and J by 3 bases, with 14 bases between. The patients serving as multiple sclerosis controls were treatment-naive. They had stable or active relapsing-remitting disease and fulfilled revised McDonald criteria.

Sequenced material: CD8+ T cells from PBMCs. The clonotype originates from a human donor with multiple sclerosis. The V call is TRBV6-1, the J call TRBJ2-7; TRBD1 is a possible D gene (7 bases). CDR3 nucleotides: TGTGCCGCGGAGGGGGCCATCTACGAGCAGTACTTC. Translated, it gives CAAEGAIYEQYF.